This T cell receptor (beta chain) was captured in a study of early T cells in non-severe SARS-CoV-2 infection. Study background: Sequencing used unsorted whole-blood bulk RNA, so chains lack pairing.

Notes on this clonotype: Its antigen is not identified.

Individual cDNA molecules carried attached unique molecular identifiers. Using its own MiXCR run on the 5' RACE reads, TCRdb lists one record per CDR3 protein. The sample records 80,000 or so distinct CDR3 sequences, over 9% being singletons. Study results and limitations: VDJdb matching, biased toward anti-spike CD8 responses, missed private and CD4 specificities.

V was clipped by 4 bases and J by 4 bases; unmatched bases: 4. The CDR3 has 14 residues. CDR1 and CDR2 (germline): SGHVS, FNYEAQ. The TCR originated in an adult who was a healthcare worker with PCR-confirmed SARS-CoV-2 infection or an uninfected control (not recorded which). The gene calls are TRBV7-6 and TRBJ2-3, with TRBD1 matching 8 bases. Source: whole blood, taken at baseline. In DNA, the CDR3 is TGTGCCAGCAGCTCGGACAGGGTGGCAGATACGCAGTATTTT. Encoded protein: CASSSDRVADTQYF. Full variable domain (missing parts from reference TRBV7-6 and TRBJ2-3): GAGVSQSPRYKVTKRGQDVALRCDPISGHVSLYWYRQALGQGPEFLTYFNYEAQQDKSGLPNDRFSAERPEGSISTLTIQRTEQRDSAMYRCASSSDRVADTQYFGPGTRLTVL.